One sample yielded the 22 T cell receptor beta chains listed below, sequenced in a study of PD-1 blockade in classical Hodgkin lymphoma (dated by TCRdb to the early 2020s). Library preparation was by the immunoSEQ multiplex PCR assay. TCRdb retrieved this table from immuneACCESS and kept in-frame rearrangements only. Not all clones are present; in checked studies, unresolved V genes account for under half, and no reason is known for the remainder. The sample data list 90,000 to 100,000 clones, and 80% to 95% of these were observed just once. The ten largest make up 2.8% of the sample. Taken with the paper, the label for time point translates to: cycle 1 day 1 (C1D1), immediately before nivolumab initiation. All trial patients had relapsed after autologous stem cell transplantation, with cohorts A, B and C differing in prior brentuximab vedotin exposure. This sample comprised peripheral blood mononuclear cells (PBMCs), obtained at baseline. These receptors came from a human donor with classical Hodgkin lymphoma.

The CDR3 is CASRLYRELAGGSYNEQFF. CDR3 bases: TGTGCCAGCAGACTCTATAGGGAACTAGCGGGAGGATCATACAATGAGCAGTTCTTC. The rearrangement joins TRBV7-8 to TRBJ2-1, with TRBD2 matching 12 bases. Per the germline V gene, CDR1 is SGHVS and CDR2 is FQNEAQ. With 6 bases clipped from V and 4 bases from J, the junction kept 16 bases outside the gene matches. The CDR3 sequence is 19 residues long. Together with reference TRBV7-8 and TRBJ2-1, the CDR3 gives the full variable domain: GAGVSQSPRYKVAKRGQDVALRCDPISGHVSLFWYQQALGQGPEFLTYFQNEAQLDKSGLPSDRFFAERPEGSVSTLKIQRTQQEDSAVYLCASRLYRELAGGSYNEQFFGPGTRLTVL.

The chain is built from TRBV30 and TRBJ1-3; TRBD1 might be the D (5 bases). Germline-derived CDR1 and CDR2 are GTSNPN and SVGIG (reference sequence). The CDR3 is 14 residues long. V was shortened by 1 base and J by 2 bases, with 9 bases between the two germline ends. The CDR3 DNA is TGTGCCTGGAGTGGGGGGGGACCTGGAAACACCATATATTTT. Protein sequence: CAWSGGGPGNTIYF.

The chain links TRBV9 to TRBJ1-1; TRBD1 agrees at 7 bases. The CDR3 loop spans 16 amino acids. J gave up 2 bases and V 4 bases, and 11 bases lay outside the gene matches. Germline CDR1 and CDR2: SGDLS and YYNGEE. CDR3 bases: TGTGCCAGCAGCCCCACTACCGGGACAGTAAACACTGAAGCTTTCTTT. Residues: CASSPTTGTVNTEAFF. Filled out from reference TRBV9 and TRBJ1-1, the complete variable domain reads DSGVTQTPKHLITATGQRVTLRCSPRSGDLSVYWYQQSLDQGLQFLIQYYNGEERAKGNILERFSAQQFPDLHSELNLSSLELGDSALYFCASSPTTGTVNTEAFFGQGTRLTVV.

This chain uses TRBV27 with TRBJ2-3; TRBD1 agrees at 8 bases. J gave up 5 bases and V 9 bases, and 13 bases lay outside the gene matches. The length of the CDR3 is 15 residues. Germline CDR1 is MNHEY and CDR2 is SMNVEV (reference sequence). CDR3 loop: CASNSQGAKLDTQYF. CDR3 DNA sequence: TGTGCCAGTAACAGTCAGGGGGCAAAATTAGATACGCAGTATTTT.

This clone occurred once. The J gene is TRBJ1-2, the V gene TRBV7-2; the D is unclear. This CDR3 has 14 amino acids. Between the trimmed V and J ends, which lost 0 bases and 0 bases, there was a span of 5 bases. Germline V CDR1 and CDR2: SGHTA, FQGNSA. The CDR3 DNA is TGTGCCAGCAGCTTAGCACAGACTAACTATGGCTACACCTTC. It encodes CASSLAQTNYGYTF.

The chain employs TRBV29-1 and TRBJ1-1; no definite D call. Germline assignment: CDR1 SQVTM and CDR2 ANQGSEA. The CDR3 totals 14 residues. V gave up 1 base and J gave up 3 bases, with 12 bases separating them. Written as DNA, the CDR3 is TGCAGCGTTGAAGGTATGAAGGGATACACTGAAGCTTTCTTT. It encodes CSVEGMKGYTEAFF.

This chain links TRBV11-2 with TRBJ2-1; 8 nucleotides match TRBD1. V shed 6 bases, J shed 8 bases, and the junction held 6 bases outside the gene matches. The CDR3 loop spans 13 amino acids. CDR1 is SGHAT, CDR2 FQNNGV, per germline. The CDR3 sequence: CASSQGAGHEQFF. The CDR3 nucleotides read TGTGCCAGCAGTCAGGGGGCCGGGCATGAGCAGTTCTTC.

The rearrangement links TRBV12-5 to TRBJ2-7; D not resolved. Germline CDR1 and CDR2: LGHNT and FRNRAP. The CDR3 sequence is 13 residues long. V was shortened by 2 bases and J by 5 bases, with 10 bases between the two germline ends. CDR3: CASGLSRRNEQYF. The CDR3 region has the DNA TGTGCTAGTGGTTTGAGTCGACGGAACGAGCAGTACTTC. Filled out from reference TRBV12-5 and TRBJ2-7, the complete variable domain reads DARVTQTPRHKVTEMGQEVTMRCQPILGHNTVFWYRQTMMQGLELLAYFRNRAPLDDSGMPKDRFSAEMPDATLATLKIQPSEPRDSAVYFCASGLSRRNEQYFGPGTRLTVT.

This CDR3 reads CASSTWAPVPWLFGRQYF. The CDR3 DNA sequence: TGTGCCAGCAGCACCTGGGCCCCCGTCCCTTGGTTGTTCGGCCGGCAGTACTTC. V gene TRBV27 combines with J gene TRBJ2-7, with unresolved D. The germline V and J ends were trimmed by 6 bases and 9 bases, with 33 bases remaining between them. The CDR3 sequence is 18 residues long. CDR1 MNHEY and CDR2 SMNVEV come from the germline V gene (reference sequence).

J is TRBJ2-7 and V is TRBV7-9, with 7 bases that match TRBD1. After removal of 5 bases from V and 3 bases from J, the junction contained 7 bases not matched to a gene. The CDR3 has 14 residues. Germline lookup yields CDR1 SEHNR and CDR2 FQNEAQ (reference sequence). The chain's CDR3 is CASSPLTGDYEQYF. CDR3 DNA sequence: TGTGCCAGCAGCCCATTAACAGGGGACTACGAGCAGTACTTC.

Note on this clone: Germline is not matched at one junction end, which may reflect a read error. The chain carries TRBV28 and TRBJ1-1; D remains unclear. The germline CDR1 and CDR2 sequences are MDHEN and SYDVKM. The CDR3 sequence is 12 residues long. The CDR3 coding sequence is TGTGTCAGCAGTCTCACAAACACTGAAGCTTTCTTT. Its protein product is CVSSLTNTEAFF.

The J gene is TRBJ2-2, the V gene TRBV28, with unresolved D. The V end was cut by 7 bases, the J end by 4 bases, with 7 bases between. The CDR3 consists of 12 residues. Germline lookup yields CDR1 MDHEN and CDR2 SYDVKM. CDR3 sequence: CASTPITGELFF. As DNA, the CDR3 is TGTGCCAGCACCCCCATCACCGGGGAGCTGTTTTTT.

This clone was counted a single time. Here the CDR3 reads CSVANGDQPQHF. CDR3 nucleotide sequence: TGCAGCGTAGCAAACGGGGATCAGCCCCAGCATTTT. The chain joins TRBV29-1 to TRBJ1-5; D gene unclear. CDR1 and CDR2 from the germline V gene are SQVTM and ANQGSEA. Trimming took 6 bases from V and 5 from J, leaving 11 bases between them. There are 12 residues in the CDR3.

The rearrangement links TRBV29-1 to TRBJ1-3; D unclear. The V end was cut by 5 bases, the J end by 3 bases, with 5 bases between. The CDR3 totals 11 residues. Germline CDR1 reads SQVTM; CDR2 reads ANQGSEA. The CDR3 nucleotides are TGCAGCGTTTTAATTGGAAACACCATATATTTT. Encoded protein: CSVLIGNTIYF.

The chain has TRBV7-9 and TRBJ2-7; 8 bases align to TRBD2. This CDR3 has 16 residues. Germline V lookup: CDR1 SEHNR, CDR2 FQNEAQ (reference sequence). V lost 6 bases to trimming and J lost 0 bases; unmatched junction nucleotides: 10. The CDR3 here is CASSSLLAVSSYEQYF. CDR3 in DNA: TGTGCCAGCAGTTCCTTACTAGCGGTGAGCTCCTACGAGCAGTACTTC.

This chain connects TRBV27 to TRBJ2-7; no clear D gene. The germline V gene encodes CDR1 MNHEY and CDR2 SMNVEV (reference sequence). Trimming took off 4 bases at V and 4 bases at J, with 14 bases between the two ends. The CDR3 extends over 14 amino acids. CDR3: CASSSYTGSYEQYF. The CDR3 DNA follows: TGTGCCAGCAGTTCCTATACCGGGTCGTACGAGCAGTACTTC.

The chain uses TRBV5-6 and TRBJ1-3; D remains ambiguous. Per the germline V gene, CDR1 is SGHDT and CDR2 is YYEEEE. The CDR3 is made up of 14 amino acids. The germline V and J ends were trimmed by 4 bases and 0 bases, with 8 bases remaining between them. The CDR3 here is CASSDVSSGNTIYF. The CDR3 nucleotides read TGTGCCAGCAGCGACGTCAGCTCTGGAAACACCATATATTTT.

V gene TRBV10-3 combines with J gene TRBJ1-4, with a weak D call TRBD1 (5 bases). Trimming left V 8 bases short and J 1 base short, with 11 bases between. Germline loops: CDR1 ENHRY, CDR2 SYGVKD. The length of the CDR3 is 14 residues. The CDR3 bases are TGTGCCATCGGTGGGGGGGTAACTAATGAAAAACTGTTTTTT. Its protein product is CAIGGGVTNEKLFF.

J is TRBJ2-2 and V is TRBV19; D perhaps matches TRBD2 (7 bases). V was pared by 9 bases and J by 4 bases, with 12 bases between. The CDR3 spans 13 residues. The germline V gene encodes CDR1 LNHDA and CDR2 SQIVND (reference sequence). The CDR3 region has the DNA TGTGCCAGCGGACGGGGGGCCACCGGGGAGCTGTTTTTT. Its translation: CASGRGATGELFF.

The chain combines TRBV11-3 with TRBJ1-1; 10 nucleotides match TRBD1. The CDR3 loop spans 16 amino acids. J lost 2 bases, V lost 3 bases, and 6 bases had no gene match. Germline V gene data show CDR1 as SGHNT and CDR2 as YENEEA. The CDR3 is CASSFRGTGDNTEAFF. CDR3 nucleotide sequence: TGTGCCAGCAGCTTTAGAGGGACAGGGGATAACACTGAAGCTTTCTTT.

This chain's CDR3 is CASSQSEVERTPAQETQYF. In nucleotides, the CDR3 is TGCGCCAGCAGTCAATCCGAGGTAGAAAGGACACCGGCCCAAGAGACCCAGTACTTC. This chain uses TRBV23-1 with TRBJ2-5, with a tentative D call TRBD1 (5 bases). TRBV23-1 is assigned to the ORF class and has an uncertain function. Trimming cost V 0 bases and J 1 base, with 21 bases left between them. The CDR3 extends over 19 amino acids.

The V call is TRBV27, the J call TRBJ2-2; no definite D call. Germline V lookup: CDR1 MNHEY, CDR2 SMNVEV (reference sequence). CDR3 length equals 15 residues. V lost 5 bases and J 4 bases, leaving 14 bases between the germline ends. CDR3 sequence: CASSPRPVGTGELFF. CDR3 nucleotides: TGTGCCAGCAGTCCTCGTCCGGTGGGCACCGGGGAGCTGTTTTTT.